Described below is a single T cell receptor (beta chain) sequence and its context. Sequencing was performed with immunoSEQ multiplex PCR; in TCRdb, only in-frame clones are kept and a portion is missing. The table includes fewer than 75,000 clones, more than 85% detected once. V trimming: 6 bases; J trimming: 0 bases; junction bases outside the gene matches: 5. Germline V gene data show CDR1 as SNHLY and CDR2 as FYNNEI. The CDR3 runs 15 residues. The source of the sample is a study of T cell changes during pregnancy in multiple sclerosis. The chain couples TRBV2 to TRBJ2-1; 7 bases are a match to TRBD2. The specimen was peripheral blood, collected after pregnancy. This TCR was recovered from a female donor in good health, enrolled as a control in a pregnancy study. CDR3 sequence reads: CASRERGSSYNEQFF. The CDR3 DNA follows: TGTGCCAGCAGAGAGCGGGGCAGCTCCTACAATGAGCAGTTCTTC.